The rows below give T cell receptor beta chains drawn from one sample of a study of T-cell reconstitution after alpha-beta-depleted transplantation in children. TCRdb independently ran MiXCR on the PCR reads; one entry per CDR3 protein. The sample carries hundreds of thousands of distinct CDR3 sequences, around 16% recorded once. Specimen: PBMCs, mostly from graft donor cells, collected 360 days after TCRalphabeta/CD19-depleted stem cell transplant. These receptors came from a male patient under 10 years old who had a stem cell transplant for acute lymphoblastic leukemia, so the T cells may come from the graft donor. CDR3s leave out the opening cysteine and the closing phenylalanine or tryptophan. The order of the fields is D gene, J gene, V gene, clone size, CDR3 protein. A D gene is named only where the DNA matches it firmly. The size field is filled for only some rows; it gives once, few, many or a size class.

NA	TRBJ1-1	TRBV30	NA	AWRDRVNTEAF
NA	TRBJ2-4	TRBV5-6	many	ASSSPQSGRRIQY
NA	TRBJ2-7	TRBV27	few	ATGAGYEQY
NA	TRBJ2-2	TRBV5-1	many	ASSLGDNTGELF
TRBD2	TRBJ2-4	TRBV5-1	few	ASSLGGGTSDIQY
NA	TRBJ2-7	TRBV20-1	NA	SAILRLSSYEQH
TRBD2	TRBJ2-2	TRBV11-2	NA	ASSPTSGRIPGELF
TRBD1	TRBJ2-1	TRBV6-2/TRBV6-3	many	ASSLDRGGNEQF
TRBD2	TRBJ2-1	TRBV7-6	NA	ASSLMASGRNEQF
NA	TRBJ1-6	TRBV4-3	few	ASSLELLTSPLH
NA	TRBJ1-1	TRBV7-8	NA	ASSLGPGKNTEAF
NA	TRBJ2-3	TRBV9	NA	ASSVVEDTQY
TRBD2	TRBJ2-2	TRBV20-1	many	SARSGRVNTGELF
NA	TRBJ2-7	TRBV9	few	ASSFGPLSYEQY
NA	TRBJ2-5	TRBV5-8	many	ASSLAGTVISTQY
NA	TRBJ2-5	TRBV2	NA	ASSEQGGETQY
TRBD2	TRBJ2-7	TRBV11-2	few	ASSLGGPGLAGTYEQY
TRBD1	TRBJ2-2	TRBV29-1	NA	SVGQGANTGELF
TRBD1	TRBJ2-7	TRBV5-1	few	ASGQGYTYEQY
TRBD2	TRBJ2-3	TRBV5-1	NA	ASSIRLAGYGTDTQY
TRBD2	TRBJ2-1	TRBV5-1	NA	ASSLYGTSGRPTRDNEQF
TRBD1	TRBJ2-3	TRBV7-2	many	AIRTGTDTQY
TRBD2	TRBJ2-7	TRBV12-3/TRBV12-4	NA	ASSFPSGFSYEQY
NA	TRBJ2-2	TRBV28	few	ASSLITGIRTGELF
NA	TRBJ1-5	TRBV10-3	many	AISASRGSNQPQH
NA	TRBJ2-3	TRBV28	few	ASSSEIRGSRTDTQY
NA	TRBJ2-7	TRBV4-2	many	ASSQVWQGLPEQY
TRBD2	TRBJ2-7	TRBV27	few	ASSPLAGEWYEQY
NA	TRBJ2-5	TRBV7-2	NA	ASSHQGGGETQY
NA	TRBJ2-4	TRBV6-1	few	ASGVAKNIQY
NA	TRBJ2-1	TRBV6-1	few	AIHTRWRYNEQF
NA	TRBJ2-1	TRBV20-1	many	SARVPKIAAYNEQF
TRBD2	TRBJ2-7	TRBV4-1	many	ASSQDRLAGVYYYEQY
TRBD2	TRBJ2-7	TRBV27	once	ASSLRRRGGTRESYEQY
NA	TRBJ2-1	TRBV28	many	ATQGGNEQF
NA	TRBJ1-1	TRBV12-3/TRBV12-4	NA	ASSLAAEAF
TRBD2	TRBJ2-5	TRBV7-8	few	ASSQGGASAQY
TRBD2	TRBJ2-1	TRBV20-1	many	SARDGSSLAGSYNEQF
NA	TRBJ1-5	TRBV12-3/TRBV12-4	many	ASSFQGNQPQH
TRBD1	TRBJ1-2	TRBV7-2	NA	ASSTRTGRYYGYT
NA	TRBJ1-2	TRBV3-1	few	ASSHRGRLYGYT
NA	TRBJ1-1	TRBV6-1	few	ASSEEHVLNTEAF